This TCR beta chain was sequenced in a study of blood T cell repertoires in COVID-19. Study processing details: Counts of nucleated cells, estimated from reference gene primer amplification, were obtained. Clones were sequenced by immunoSEQ multiplex PCR, and TCRdb holds only the in-frame ones, with some missing. The V and J calls and clone size were taken over from that table, and D and trimming were inferred from the DNA. The sample carries a few hundred thousand clones, about 88% recorded once. The CDR3 is made up of 15 amino acids. Germline CDR1 is SGHRS and CDR2 is YFSETQ. The V segment lost 8 bases and the J segment 5 bases; nucleotides outside the gene matches: 14.

Sequenced: peripheral blood. V and J are TRBV5-1 and TRBJ2-5, with TRBD2 matching 8 bases. The receptor was isolated from a human donor in a cohort sampled during active COVID-19. CDR3 DNA: TGCGCCAGTATGCCGGGAGGGAGGAGACGGGAGACCCAGTACTTC. Translation gives CASMPGGRRRETQYF.